This entry lists 19 T cell receptor beta chains sequenced from one sample in a study of cytomegalovirus exposure and HLA in healthy donors (dated by TCRdb to 2016 to 2017). Libraries were constructed by the immunoSEQ multiplex PCR assay. A mixture of 60 forward primers for TCR Vbeta segments and 13 reverse primers for TCR Jbeta segments was used in the multiplex PCR. TCRdb took over this immuneACCESS table, retaining in-frame rearrangements with V and J assigned. Such tables are incomplete; in checked studies, under half of the missing clones stem from an unresolved V gene, and the remainder is unexplained. Within this sample are over 100,000 clones, with approximately 78% of them counted one time only. The ten most abundant clones make up roughly 1.7% of the sample. Sequencing was carried out using PBMCs. Receptors originate from a woman between 40 and 55 years old in good health and CMV-seronegative.

The chain links TRBV9 to TRBJ1-2; no clear D. Germline CDR1 and CDR2: SGDLS and YYNGEE. This CDR3 spans 16 amino acids. Trimming took 0 bases from V and 3 from J, leaving 15 bases between them. CDR3 sequence: CASSVATSGVYYGYTF. The CDR3 region has the DNA TGTGCCAGCAGCGTAGCTACAAGTGGAGTTTACTATGGCTACACCTTC.

This clone came up once. The chain links TRBV11-2 to TRBJ2-3; 7 nucleotides line up with TRBD1. V gave up 2 bases and J gave up 0 bases; unmatched junction bases: 2. Germline lookup yields CDR1 SGHAT and CDR2 FQNNGV. The length of the CDR3 is 15 residues. The chain's CDR3 is CASSLSGQSTDTQYF. In DNA, the CDR3 is TGTGCCAGCAGCTTATCGGGACAGAGCACAGATACGCAGTATTTT.

J is TRBJ1-2 and V is TRBV28; D is undetermined. The CDR3 covers 13 residues. Trimming left V 7 bases short and J 2 bases short, with 11 bases between. The germline CDR1 and CDR2 sequences are MDHEN and SYDVKM. CDR3 sequence (DNA): TGTGCCAGCACCGAGGGTCTGAACTATGGCTACACCTTC. This gives the protein CASTEGLNYGYTF.

This rearrangement joins TRBV18 to TRBJ2-1; 7 nucleotides agree with TRBD2. The CDR3 totals 15 residues. Looked up from germline, CDR1 is KGHSH and CDR2 is LQKENI. Trimming took 3 bases from V and 4 from J; bases not matched to a gene: 6. The CDR3: CASSPGSGLYNEQFF. The CDR3 DNA reads as TGTGCCAGCTCACCGGGTAGCGGGCTTTACAATGAGCAGTTCTTC.

This clone was counted once. CDR3 region: CASRGQGWAYQPQHF. CDR3 in DNA: TGTGCCAGTAGGGGACAGGGATGGGCTTATCAGCCCCAGCATTTT. The chain joins TRBV19 to TRBJ1-5; 9 bases agree with TRBD1. Germline V gene lookup returns CDR1 LNHDA and CDR2 SQIVND (reference sequence). The CDR3 runs to 15 residues. After removal of 6 bases from V and 5 bases from J, the junction contained 8 bases not matched to a gene.

Relative to its sample, this clone is medium-sized. The chain combines TRBV15 with TRBJ1-1, with D uncertain. Trimming removed 8 bases from V and 3 bases from J, with 10 bases in between. Germline CDR1 reads LNHNV; CDR2 reads YYDKDF (reference sequence). The CDR3 length is 12 residues. The CDR3 loop reads CATGWRYTEAFF. The CDR3 DNA follows: TGTGCCACCGGGTGGCGGTACACTGAAGCTTTCTTT.

In the case of this clone: One junction end does not reproduce the germline sequence, and a read error may be involved. The chain recombines TRBV7-7 with TRBJ2-7, with 9 bases matching TRBD1. Germline-derived CDR1 and CDR2 are SSHAT and FNYEAQ (reference sequence). The CDR3 runs to 15 residues. DNA for the CDR3: TGTGCTAGCAGTTCCGGGACAGGGAGTACCTACGAGCAGTACTTC. Protein: CASSSGTGSTYEQYF.

The chain uses TRBV5-8 and TRBJ2-7; D gene ambiguous. The V gene lost 2 bases and the J gene lost 0 bases, with 6 bases spanning the gap. The CDR3 is made up of 13 amino acids. CDR1 and CDR2 from the germline V gene are SGHTS and YDEGEE. The CDR3 nucleotides are TGTGCCAGCAGCTTTACAGCCTCCTACGAGCAGTACTTC. Protein product: CASSFTASYEQYF. The variable domain in full, completed from reference TRBV5-8 and TRBJ2-7, reads EAGVTQSPTHLIKTRGQQATLRCSPISGHTSVYWYQQALGLGLQFLLWYDEGEERNRGNFPPRFSGRQFPNYSSELNVNALELEDSALYLCASSFTASYEQYFGPGTRLTVT.

The chain couples TRBV25-1 to TRBJ2-7; maybe TRBD1 (8 bases). The CDR3 has 15 amino acids. In germline, CDR1 is MGHDK, CDR2 SYGVNS. The ends were cut back, 6 bases at V and 3 bases at J, with 18 bases in the middle. The CDR3 sequence: CASSPWGGQDYEQYF. In nucleotides, the CDR3 is TGTGCCAGCAGCCCTTGGGGGGGACAGGACTACGAGCAGTACTTC.

This clone appeared a single time. This rearrangement joins TRBV4-3 to TRBJ2-1; D is ambiguous. The V end was cut by 0 bases, the J end by 10 bases, with 10 bases between. The CDR3 loop spans 13 amino acids. Per germline, CDR1 LGHNA and CDR2 YSLEER. Here the CDR3 DNA reads TGCGCCAGCAGCCAAGATCAGCGAAACGAGCAGTTCTTC. It encodes CASSQDQRNEQFF.

The genes are TRBV19 and TRBJ2-1, with a tentative D call TRBD2 (5 bases). The germline CDR1 and CDR2 sequences are LNHDA and SQIVND (reference sequence). CDR3 length: 13 residues. V was trimmed by 7 bases and J by 8 bases, leaving 15 bases between them. In DNA, the CDR3 is TGTGCCAGTAAAGGACTCCAGCGCCATGAGCAGTTCTTC. It encodes CASKGLQRHEQFF. Complete variable domain (other parts from reference TRBV19 and TRBJ2-1): DGGITQSPKYLFRKEGQNVTLSCEQNLNHDAMYWYRQDPGQGLRLIYYSQIVNDFQKGDIAEGYSVSREKKESFPLTVTSAQKNPTAFYLCASKGLQRHEQFFGPGTRLTVL.

The rearrangement joins TRBV6-6 to TRBJ1-4; 9 bases map to TRBD1. The junction had 9 bases not matched to a gene; V was cut back by 6 bases and J by 7 bases. There are 15 residues in the CDR3. Germline assignment: CDR1 MNHNY and CDR2 SVGAGI (reference sequence). CDR3 amino acids: CASRRRQGGGEKLFF. For the CDR3, the DNA is TGTGCCAGCAGACGCAGACAGGGGGGAGGTGAAAAACTGTTTTTT.

This clone was seen just once. This chain joins TRBV7-2 and TRBJ2-1, with D maybe TRBD1 (6 bases). The V end lost 6 bases, the J end lost 5 bases, and 17 bases lay between the germline ends. Germline CDR1 and CDR2: SGHTA and FQGNSA. The CDR3 length is 15 residues. The CDR3 region is CASRPQGGVDNEQFF. CDR3 DNA sequence: TGTGCCAGCAGACCACAGGGTGGGGTAGACAATGAGCAGTTCTTC.

The genes are TRBV28 and TRBJ1-3; D gene uncertain. The CDR3 sequence is 12 residues long. V was shortened by 3 bases and J by 4 bases, with 4 bases between the two germline ends. From germline, CDR1 is MDHEN and CDR2 SYDVKM. As DNA, the CDR3 is TGTGCCAGCAGTTTTAGAGGAAACACCATATATTTT. Protein sequence: CASSFRGNTIYF. Complete variable domain (other parts from reference TRBV28 and TRBJ1-3): DVKVTQSSRYLVKRTGEKVFLECVQDMDHENMFWYRQDPGLGLRLIYFSYDVKMKEKGDIPEGYSVSREKKERFSLILESASTNQTSMYLCASSFRGNTIYFGEGSWLTVV.

The V and J genes are TRBV7-2 and TRBJ1-5; D is unclear. The CDR3 sequence is 14 residues long. V lost 3 bases and J lost 3, with 9 bases in between. Germline CDR1 and CDR2: SGHTA and FQGNSA. CDR3 loop: CASSFLGVNQPQHF. The CDR3 nucleotides read TGTGCCAGCAGCTTTTTGGGCGTCAATCAGCCCCAGCATTTT. The full variable domain, completed using reference TRBV7-2 and TRBJ1-5, is GAGVSQSPSNKVTEKGKDVELRCDPISGHTALYWYRQSLGQGLEFLIYFQGNSAPDKSGLPSDRFSAERTGGSVSTLTIQRTQQEDSAVYLCASSFLGVNQPQHFGDGTRLSIL.

This sequence joins TRBV7-9 and TRBJ1-5; D is unresolved. The CDR3 loop spans 16 amino acids. The V gene lost 4 bases and the J gene lost 0 bases, with 13 bases spanning the gap. Germline loops: CDR1 SEHNR, CDR2 FQNEAQ (reference sequence). In DNA, the CDR3 is TGTGCCAGCAGCTCCTCAAGCGACCATAGCAATCAGCCCCAGCATTTT. Translating it yields CASSSSSDHSNQPQHF.

For the CDR3, the DNA is TGTGCCAGCAGCTTAGTGACAGGGACCGGGGAGCTGTTTTTT. It specifies CASSLVTGTGELFF. V gene TRBV7-2 combines with J gene TRBJ2-2; 7 nucleotides line up with TRBD1. Unmatched junction bases numbered 1, after V lost 1 base and J lost 5 bases. This CDR3 spans 14 amino acids. From germline, CDR1 is SGHTA and CDR2 FQGNSA.

V and J are TRBV28 and TRBJ2-7; 9 bases align to TRBD1. CDR1 is MDHEN and CDR2 is SYDVKM in the germline V gene. J gave up 2 bases and V 7 bases, and 6 bases lay outside the gene matches. The CDR3 has 14 residues. In DNA, the CDR3 is TGTGCCAGCACCCGGACAGGGGTGACCTACGAGCAGTACTTC. Encoded protein: CASTRTGVTYEQYF.

The chain has TRBV18 and TRBJ2-7; D uncertain. V dropped 3 bases and J dropped 2 bases, with 11 bases sitting between them. The CDR3 totals 14 residues. Per the germline V gene, CDR1 is KGHSH and CDR2 is LQKENI. The DNA for the CDR3 is TGTGCCAGCTCACCCCCGATTGAGACCTACGAGCAGTACTTC. Translating it yields CASSPPIETYEQYF.